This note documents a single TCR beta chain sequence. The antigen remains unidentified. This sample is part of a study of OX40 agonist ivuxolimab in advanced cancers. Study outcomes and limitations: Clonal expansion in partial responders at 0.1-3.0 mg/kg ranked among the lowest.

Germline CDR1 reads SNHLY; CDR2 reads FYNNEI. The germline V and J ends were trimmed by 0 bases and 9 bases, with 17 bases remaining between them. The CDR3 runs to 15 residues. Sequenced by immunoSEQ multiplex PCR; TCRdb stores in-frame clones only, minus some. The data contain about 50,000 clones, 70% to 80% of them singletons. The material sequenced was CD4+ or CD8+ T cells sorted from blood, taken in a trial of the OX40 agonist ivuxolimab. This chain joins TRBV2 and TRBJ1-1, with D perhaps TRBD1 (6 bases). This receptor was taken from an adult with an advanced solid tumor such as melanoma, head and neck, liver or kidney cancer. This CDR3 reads CASSEALGGATKAFF. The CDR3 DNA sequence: TGTGCCAGCAGTGAAGCGCTTGGGGGCGCCACCAAAGCTTTCTTT.